The 22 T cell receptor beta chains in this list originate from one sample, sequenced in a study of T-cell memory formation after mild COVID-19. TCRdb used MiXCR to reprocess the 5' RACE reads, holding one entry per CDR3 protein. This table has over 250,000 distinct CDR3 sequences, roughly 15% appearing once. The specimen sequenced was PBMCs or a T cell subset sorted from them (not recorded which). These receptors were obtained from a man aged 18-30 years who had mild COVID-19 (a few samples of this study predate the infection). Cell type and time point are not known.

This clonotype occurred a few times. V and J are TRBV6-6 and TRBJ2-3, with a tentative D call TRBD1 (6 bases). The CDR3 extends over 13 amino acids. V lost 7 bases and J 1 base, leaving 9 bases between the germline ends. The V gene's germline CDR1 is MNHNY and CDR2 SVGAGI (reference sequence). The DNA of the CDR3 is TGTGCCAGCAAGACAGGAGGCACAGATACGCAGTATTTT. Translating it yields CASKTGGTDTQYF.

The CDR3 bases are TGTGCCAGCTCATCGGACAGGAGCACAGATACGCAGTATTTT. Translation: CASSSDRSTDTQYF. This rearrangement joins TRBV18 to TRBJ2-3, with 7 bases lining up with TRBD1. The ends lost 5 bases at V and 0 bases at J; junction bases unmatched: 2. The CDR3 is made up of 14 amino acids. The V gene's germline CDR1 is KGHSH and CDR2 LQKENI.

This clonotype was seen only a few times. The chain carries TRBV2 and TRBJ1-1, with TRBD1 as a possible D gene (5 bases). Deletions cut 6 bases from V and 7 bases from J, with 9 bases between. The germline V gene encodes CDR1 SNHLY and CDR2 FYNNEI. The CDR3 length is 11 residues. CDR3 DNA: TGTGCCAGCAGGGCAGGGCTTGAAGCTTTCTTT. It codes for CASRAGLEAFF.

This clonotype was detected a few times. The gene calls are TRBV5-5 and TRBJ2-5, with 12 bases identical to TRBD2. Losses at the gene ends were 5 bases for V and 4 bases for J; bases not matched to a gene: 6. Germline CDR1 reads SGHKS; CDR2 reads YYEKEE (reference sequence). The length of the CDR3 is 15 residues. CDR3 DNA sequence: TGTGCCAGCAGACAGCTAGCGGGGGGGCGAGAGACCCAGTACTTC. Translated: CASRQLAGGRETQYF.

The chain is built from TRBV6-2 or TRBV6-3 and TRBJ1-5, with D tentatively TRBD1 (6 bases). The CDR3 length is 14 residues. Trimming stripped 5 bases from V and 3 bases from J, with 11 bases between. Germline CDR1 is MNHEY and CDR2 is SVGEGT. The CDR3 DNA reads as TGTGCCAGCAGTCCAGGGGAGAACAATCAGCCCCAGCATTTT. It specifies CASSPGENNQPQHF.

The J gene is TRBJ1-1, the V gene TRBV6-5, with D hard to call. This CDR3 is built from 14 residues. Trimming shortened V by 3 bases and J by 3 bases, and 11 bases separated the two germline ends. Germline V gene lookup returns CDR1 MNHEY and CDR2 SVGAGI. CDR3 DNA sequence: TGTGCCAGCAGTTATAGGGCAGCTCACACTGAAGCTTTCTTT. Translation: CASSYRAAHTEAFF.

The chain links TRBV25-1 to TRBJ2-5, with D possibly TRBD1 on 6 matching bases. Trimming removed 2 bases at V and 2 bases at J, with 9 bases between. The CDR3 sequence is 14 residues long. CDR1 MGHDK and CDR2 SYGVNS come from the germline V gene. The DNA for the CDR3 is TGTGCCAGCAGTGAAGGGGGCAGACAAGAGACCCAGTACTTC. It yields the protein CASSEGGRQETQYF.

Only a few counts were recorded for this clonotype. The gene calls are TRBV6-2 or TRBV6-3 and TRBJ2-3; unclear D gene. Germline values: CDR1 MNHEY, CDR2 SVGEGT. This CDR3 is 13 amino acids long. Trimming took 2 bases from V and 2 from J, leaving 5 bases between them. CDR3 coding DNA: TGTGCCAGCAGTTACAGGGACACAGATACGCAGTATTTT. Protein product: CASSYRDTDTQYF.

This clonotype has more than one count but fewer than ten. The chain recombines TRBV12-3 or TRBV12-4 with TRBJ2-2, with TRBD1 identical over 7 bases. Trimming took 8 bases from V and 1 from J; bases not matched to a gene: 10. The CDR3 loop spans 16 amino acids. The CDR3 here is CASGREGARNTGELFF. CDR3 DNA: TGTGCCAGCGGGAGAGAGGGGGCAAGGAACACCGGGGAGCTGTTTTTT.

The gene calls are TRBV3-1 and TRBJ2-5, with D perhaps TRBD2 (6 bases). Trimming cost V 4 bases and J 1 base, with 10 bases left between them. Germline CDR1 is LGHDT and CDR2 is YNNKEL (reference sequence). The CDR3 is 14 residues long. This CDR3 reads CASSPPRGQETQYF. The CDR3 nucleotides read TGTGCCAGCAGCCCGCCGCGGGGCCAAGAGACCCAGTACTTC.

This chain links TRBV7-2 with TRBJ2-7, with 8 bases aligning to TRBD2. J was trimmed by 6 bases and V by 6 bases; bases with no gene match: 7. The CDR3 has 13 amino acids. Germline V CDR1 and CDR2: SGHTA, FQGNSA. Here the CDR3 reads CASSSGVASEQYF. CDR3 coding DNA: TGTGCCAGCAGTAGCGGGGTGGCCTCCGAGCAGTACTTC.

This clonotype showed up just a few times. The genes are TRBV6-2 or TRBV6-3 and TRBJ2-7; tentative D call: TRBD2 (6 bases). There are 14 residues in the CDR3. Germline V CDR1 and CDR2: MNHEY, SVGEGT. Trimming took off 7 bases at V and 0 bases at J, with 13 bases between the two ends. The CDR3, as DNA: TGTGCCAGCACCCTTGGAGGGGTCTCCTACGAGCAGTACTTC. Amino acids: CASTLGGVSYEQYF.

The genes are TRBV7-6 and TRBJ2-3; D ambiguous. V was cut by 1 base and J by 0 bases, with 11 bases left in between. Looked up from germline, CDR1 is SGHVS and CDR2 is FNYEAQ. This CDR3 has 16 amino acids. For the CDR3, the DNA is TGTGCCAGCAGCTTAGGGGCCACCTCTAGCACAGATACGCAGTATTTT. This sequence encodes CASSLGATSSTDTQYF.

This clonotype appeared many times. The gene calls are TRBV7-2 and TRBJ2-2, with TRBD1 as a possible D gene (5 bases). Per germline, CDR1 SGHTA and CDR2 FQGNSA. This CDR3 is built from 14 residues. V lost 3 bases and J 3 bases, leaving 8 bases between the germline ends. CDR3 bases: TGTGCCAGCAGCTTGGTAGGGGACACCGGGGAGCTGTTTTTT. Translation: CASSLVGDTGELFF.

This clonotype was observed a handful of times. This rearrangement joins TRBV7-9 to TRBJ2-7, with D uncertain. The CDR3 spans 13 residues. V dropped 1 base and J dropped 5 bases, with 9 bases sitting between them. Germline V gene sequence: CDR1 SEHNR, CDR2 FQNEAQ (reference sequence). CDR3 protein: CASSLEVPDEQYV. As DNA, the CDR3 is TGTGCCAGCAGCTTAGAAGTACCGGACGAGCAGTACGTC.

This chain links TRBV19 with TRBJ1-3; D may be TRBD1 (5 bases). Germline CDR1 is LNHDA and CDR2 is SQIVND (reference sequence). This CDR3 contains 15 residues. V was pared by 7 bases and J by 4 bases, with 17 bases between. CDR3: CASTGRGGSGNTIYF. The CDR3 DNA reads TGTGCCAGTACCGGACGGGGGGGATCAGGAAACACCATATATTTT.

V gene TRBV6-5 combines with J gene TRBJ2-6; maybe TRBD1 (5 bases). This CDR3 has 15 amino acids. Germline V gene lookup returns CDR1 MNHEY and CDR2 SVGAGI. Trimming removed 7 bases from V and 2 bases from J, with 12 bases in between. The CDR3 DNA sequence: TGTGCCAGCAAGCAGGGTGGAACTGGGGCCAACGTCCTGACTTTC. This gives the protein CASKQGGTGANVLTF.

The V gene is TRBV10-2, the J gene TRBJ1-2; D is perhaps TRBD1 (5 bases). Germline V lookup: CDR1 WSHSY, CDR2 SAAADI. The CDR3 is made up of 12 amino acids. The V end lost 6 bases, the J end lost 4 bases, and 9 bases lay between the germline ends. This CDR3 reads CASSAGFYGYTF. CDR3 coding DNA: TGCGCCAGCAGCGCAGGGTTCTATGGCTACACCTTC.

This clonotype appeared a single time. The chain employs TRBV4-1 and TRBJ2-7, with 10 bases that match TRBD1. Per germline, CDR1 MGHRA and CDR2 YSYEKL. The trim removed 4 bases at V and 7 bases at J, leaving 10 bases unmatched. CDR3 length: 15 amino acids. CDR3 amino acids: CASSRPGQGSREQYF. CDR3 nucleotides: TGCGCCAGCAGCCGCCCGGGACAGGGGTCCAGGGAGCAGTACTTC.

V is TRBV7-8 and J is TRBJ2-7, with TRBD2 matching 8 bases. This CDR3 spans 14 amino acids. Trimming removed 1 base from V and 6 bases from J; junction bases left unmatched: 5. Germline V gene lookup returns CDR1 SGHVS and CDR2 FQNEAQ. CDR3 coding DNA: TGTGCCAGCAGCTTAGGCGGGGGGTTTCGCGAGCAGTACGTC. Translating gives CASSLGGGFREQYV.

This clonotype was observed many times. The chain links TRBV27 to TRBJ2-7; TRBD1 matches at 10 bases. The trim removed 3 bases at V and 2 bases at J, leaving 1 base unmatched. The CDR3 loop spans 14 amino acids. In germline, CDR1 is MNHEY, CDR2 SMNVEV (reference sequence). The DNA for the CDR3 is TGTGCCAGCAGTTTGGGGACAGGGGCCTACGAGCAGTACTTC. Translated: CASSLGTGAYEQYF.

This clonotype was observed a few times. The chain combines TRBV15 with TRBJ2-2, with D maybe TRBD2 (5 bases). The CDR3 consists of 16 residues. From germline, CDR1 is LNHNV and CDR2 YYDKDF (reference sequence). V lost 0 bases, J lost 5 bases, and 13 bases lay in between. The CDR3 DNA reads TGTGCCACCAGCAGAGATATGAGAGGGCTGACCGGGGAGCTGTTTTTT. Translation gives CATSRDMRGLTGELFF.